Presented here are 13 T cell receptor beta chains from one specimen sequenced in a study of blood T cell repertoires in COVID-19. Method: immunoSEQ multiplex PCR; TCRdb's copy keeps in-frame clones and lacks some. The table shows around 82,000 clones, with about nine tenths occurring only once. Sequenced material: peripheral blood. These receptor sequences come from a human donor in a cohort sampled during active COVID-19.

The chain is built from TRBV9 and TRBJ1-2; 9 bases align to TRBD1. The junction had 11 bases not matched to a gene; V was cut back by 0 bases and J by 8 bases. The germline gives CDR1 SGDLS, CDR2 YYNGEE. The CDR3 loop spans 16 amino acids. The CDR3 DNA reads as TGTGCCAGCAGCGTAGGTTTGGAACAGGGGGCGAAAGGCTACACCTTC. It encodes CASSVGLEQGAKGYTF.

This clone was seen once. CDR3 loop: CASSLGLAGGQGETQYF. The CDR3 DNA reads as TGTGCCAGCAGCTTGGGACTAGCGGGGGGCCAAGGGGAGACCCAGTACTTC. The J gene is TRBJ2-5, the V gene TRBV5-5; the match to TRBD2 covers 13 bases. The CDR3 contains 17 residues. Per germline, CDR1 SGHKS and CDR2 YYEKEE (reference sequence). Trimming removed 0 bases from V and 5 bases from J; junction bases left unmatched: 7.

This chain connects TRBV5-1 to TRBJ2-5; 9 bases align to TRBD2. V gave up 4 bases and J gave up 5 bases; unmatched junction bases: 9. The CDR3 spans 15 residues. Germline-derived CDR1 and CDR2 are SGHRS and YFSETQ. The CDR3 sequence is CASSRTAGGVETQYF. DNA for the CDR3: TGCGCCAGCAGCCGAACAGCGGGGGGCGTTGAGACCCAGTACTTC.

The chain combines TRBV2 with TRBJ2-7, with D possibly matching TRBD2 (5 bases). Trimming removed 1 base at V and 6 bases at J, with 13 bases between. The CDR3 covers 14 residues. CDR1 and CDR2 from the germline V gene are SNHLY and FYNNEI. Written as DNA, the CDR3 is TGTGCCAGCAGTGAAGGAGGGCTAGCAGGCGAGCAGTACTTC. This sequence encodes CASSEGGLAGEQYF.

This clone was counted a single time. J is TRBJ2-3 and V is TRBV5-1; no clear D gene. With 0 bases removed from V and 2 bases from J, the gap between germline ends came to 7 bases. Germline V gene sequence: CDR1 SGHRS, CDR2 YFSETQ. The CDR3 consists of 14 residues. The CDR3 DNA sequence: TGCGCCAGCAGCTTGGACTACCCCACAGATACGCAGTATTTT. Its translation: CASSLDYPTDTQYF.

The chain carries TRBV7-9 and TRBJ1-2, with D possibly TRBD1 on 6 matching bases. The germline CDR1 and CDR2 sequences are SEHNR and FQNEAQ (reference sequence). The V end lost 0 bases, the J end lost 1 base, and 9 bases lay between the germline ends. The CDR3 loop spans 15 amino acids. The CDR3 here is CASSLAGQLNYGYTF. CDR3 sequence (DNA): TGTGCCAGCAGCTTAGCTGGACAGCTTAACTATGGCTACACCTTC.

Worth noting for this clone: The junction and the germline gene differ at one end; a read error may be behind it. The V and J genes are TRBV6-1 and TRBJ1-2; possibly TRBD1 for D (6 bases). The CDR3 has 12 amino acids. The germline CDR1 and CDR2 sequences are MNHNS and SASEGT. The CDR3, as DNA: TGTGCTAGCAGTGAACAGGGAGGTGGCTACACCTTC. Amino acids: CASSEQGGGYTF.

This rearrangement joins TRBV3-1 (or the pseudogene TRBV3-2) to TRBJ2-3; 11 nucleotides agree with TRBD2. This CDR3 is 17 amino acids long. Germline V gives CDR1 LGHDT, CDR2 YNNKEL (reference sequence). V shed 4 bases and J 2 bases; nucleotides not matched to a gene: 8. Written as DNA, the CDR3 is TGTGCCAGCAGCCCGTATACTAGCGGGGGTTCCACAGATACGCAGTATTTT. Encoded protein: CASSPYTSGGSTDTQYF.

V and J are TRBV6-6 and TRBJ1-3; D may be TRBD1 (5 bases). The germline CDR1 and CDR2 sequences are MNHNY and SVGAGI (reference sequence). This CDR3 is built from 16 residues. Trimming removed 2 bases from V and 4 bases from J, with 15 bases in between. The CDR3 coding sequence is TGTGCCAGCAGTTACCCCACGGGGGTCGGGGGAAACACCATATATTTT. It yields the protein CASSYPTGVGGNTIYF.

The CDR3 bases are TGTGCCAGCACCGGGACAGGAATAATACTTGAAAAACTGTTTTTT. Amino acid sequence: CASTGTGIILEKLFF. The gene calls are TRBV2 and TRBJ1-4; the match to TRBD1 covers 8 bases. Trimming cost V 7 bases and J 7 bases; bases outside gene matches: 11. The CDR3 totals 15 residues. Germline lookup yields CDR1 SNHLY and CDR2 FYNNEI.

This chain links TRBV27 with TRBJ1-2, with D tentatively TRBD1 (6 bases). This CDR3 contains 14 residues. CDR1 and CDR2 from the germline V gene are MNHEY and SMNVEV (reference sequence). Trimming stripped 3 bases from V and 2 bases from J, with 10 bases between. Here the CDR3 DNA reads TGTGCCAGCAGTTTCTCCACAGGGAACTATGGCTACACCTTC. This encodes CASSFSTGNYGYTF.

The J gene is TRBJ2-1, the V gene TRBV4-3; perhaps TRBD1 as D (6 bases). This CDR3 is 17 amino acids long. The germline V and J ends were trimmed by 5 bases and 6 bases, with 23 bases remaining between them. Germline V gene data show CDR1 as LGHNA and CDR2 as YSLEER. The DNA of the CDR3 is TGCGCCAGCAGCGGGGGCAGGTGGTCGCGAGGTGGCAATGAGCAGTTCTTC. The encoded protein is CASSGGRWSRGGNEQFF.

The rearrangement uses TRBV3-1 (or the pseudogene TRBV3-2) and TRBJ2-1, with D unclear. V lost 4 bases and J 3 bases, leaving 10 bases between the germline ends. This CDR3 is 14 amino acids long. Germline CDR1 and CDR2: LGHDT and YNNKEL (reference sequence). This CDR3 reads CASSPPGSYNEQFF. The CDR3, as DNA: TGTGCCAGCAGCCCCCCGGGTAGCTACAATGAGCAGTTCTTC.